The present entry profiles one TCR beta chain with its context. Its antigen is not known. This sample was taken from a study of shared clonotypes between healthy human individuals. Study summary: There were three CD4 naive, three CD4 memory, two CD8 naive and one CD8 memory plates per donor. The study, taken as a whole, reports: Richness estimates generally favored naive over memory subsets. Limitation of the genetic and exposure-history diversity represented came from the few donors.

Evenly divided among several immunoSEQ plates was the genomic DNA of each subset. Profiled with immunoSEQ multiplex PCR; TCRdb holds only in-frame clones, not every one. The table records nearly 2 million clones, about 95% of them present only once. Terminally differentiated effector memory CD45RA+ cells were left out of the naive CD8 fraction, which was CD45RO-negative and positively selected for CCR7. V shed 3 bases, J shed 0 bases, and the junction held 6 bases outside the gene matches. The germline V gene encodes CDR1 LGHNA and CDR2 YSLEER. The CDR3 loop spans 16 amino acids. The clonotype originates from a man aged 18 to 30 in good health. Sequencing input: naive CD8+ T cells sorted from blood. The gene calls are TRBV4-3 and TRBJ1-1; 8 bases match TRBD1. The CDR3 DNA reads as TGCGCCAGCAGCCAGAGGACAGGGCCAATGAACACTGAAGCTTTCTTT. It specifies CASSQRTGPMNTEAFF.